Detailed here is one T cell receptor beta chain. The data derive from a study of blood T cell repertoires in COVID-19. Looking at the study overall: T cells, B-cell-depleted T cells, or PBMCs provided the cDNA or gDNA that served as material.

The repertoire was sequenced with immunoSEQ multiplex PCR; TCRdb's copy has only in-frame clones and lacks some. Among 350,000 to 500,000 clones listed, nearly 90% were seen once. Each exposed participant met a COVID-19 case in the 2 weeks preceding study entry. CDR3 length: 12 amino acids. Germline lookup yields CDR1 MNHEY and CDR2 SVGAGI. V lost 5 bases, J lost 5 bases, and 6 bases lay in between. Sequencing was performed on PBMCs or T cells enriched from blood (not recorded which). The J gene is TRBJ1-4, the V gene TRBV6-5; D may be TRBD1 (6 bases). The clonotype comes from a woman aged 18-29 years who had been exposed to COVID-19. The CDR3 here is CASSQGNEKLFF. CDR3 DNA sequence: TGTGCCAGCAGTCAGGGGAATGAAAAACTGTTTTTT.